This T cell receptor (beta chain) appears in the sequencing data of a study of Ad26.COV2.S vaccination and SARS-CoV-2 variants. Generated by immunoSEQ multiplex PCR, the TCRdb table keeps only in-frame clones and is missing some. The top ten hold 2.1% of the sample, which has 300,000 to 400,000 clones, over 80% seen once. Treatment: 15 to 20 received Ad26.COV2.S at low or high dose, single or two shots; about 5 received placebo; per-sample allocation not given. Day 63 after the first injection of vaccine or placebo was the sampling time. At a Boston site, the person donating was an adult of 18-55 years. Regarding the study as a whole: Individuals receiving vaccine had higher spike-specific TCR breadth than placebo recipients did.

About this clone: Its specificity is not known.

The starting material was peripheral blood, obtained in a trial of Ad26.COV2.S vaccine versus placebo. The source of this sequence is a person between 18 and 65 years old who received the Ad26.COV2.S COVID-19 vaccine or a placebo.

This chain's CDR3 is CASSPELAGVTGELFF. In nucleotides, the CDR3 is TGTGCCAGCAGCCCGGAACTAGCGGGGGTTACCGGGGAGCTGTTTTTT. The chain couples TRBV7-9 to TRBJ2-2; 11 nucleotides line up with TRBD2. This CDR3 contains 16 residues. The germline V gene has CDR1 SEHNR and CDR2 FQNEAQ (reference sequence). Trimming at V came to 5 bases and at J to 5 bases, leaving 7 bases not matched to a gene.